The 26 T cell receptor beta chains reported below all come from one sample, sequenced in a study of blood T cell repertoires in COVID-19. The repertoire was sequenced with immunoSEQ multiplex PCR; TCRdb's copy has only in-frame clones and lacks some. Seen here are 250,000 to 300,000 clones, roughly four fifths observed once, and the top ten hold about 5%. The sample consisted of PBMCs or T cells enriched from blood (not recorded which). The receptors here all came from a man aged 35-49 years who had been exposed to COVID-19.

This chain joins TRBV29-1 and TRBJ1-2; 8 bases align to TRBD1. Trimming removed 6 bases from V and 0 bases from J; junction bases left unmatched: 3. CDR3 length equals 13 residues. Germline V gives CDR1 SQVTM, CDR2 ANQGSEA. CDR3 protein: CSVYRGANYGYTF. For the CDR3, the DNA is TGCAGCGTGTACAGGGGGGCTAACTATGGCTACACCTTC.

V is TRBV10-3 and J is TRBJ2-7; 8 positions match TRBD1. Germline V gives CDR1 ENHRY, CDR2 SYGVKD. The CDR3 sequence is 15 residues long. Germline trimming cut 0 bases from V and 4 bases from J; bases unmatched to any gene: 5. The CDR3: CAISESETGEYEQYF. The DNA of the CDR3 is TGTGCCATCAGTGAGTCTGAGACAGGGGAGTACGAGCAGTACTTC.

The chain uses TRBV5-1 and TRBJ2-1; TRBD2 agrees at 12 bases. Unmatched junction bases numbered 3, after V lost 4 bases and J lost 4 bases. The germline V gene encodes CDR1 SGHRS and CDR2 YFSETQ. The CDR3 sequence is 15 residues long. The CDR3 is CASSRTSGDYNEQFF. The CDR3 DNA reads TGCGCCAGCAGCCGGACTAGCGGGGATTACAATGAGCAGTTCTTC.

This chain links TRBV15 with TRBJ2-1, with D perhaps matching TRBD2 (7 bases). Germline assignment: CDR1 LNHNV and CDR2 YYDKDF (reference sequence). The CDR3 consists of 18 residues. Trimming left V 0 bases short and J 12 bases short, with 27 bases between. The CDR3 DNA is TGTGCCACCAGCAGAGAACCACTAGCCGCGAGGGGGGGGAGCGGGCAGTTCTTC. Protein sequence: CATSREPLAARGGSGQFF.

The CDR3 nucleotides read TGCGCCAGCAGCTTCCTAGGCGTTGGTAACACCATATATTTT. Amino acid sequence: CASSFLGVGNTIYF. This sequence joins TRBV5-1 and TRBJ1-3, with D hard to call. Trimming removed 2 bases at V and 7 bases at J, with 13 bases between. CDR3 length: 14 amino acids. Germline CDR1 is SGHRS and CDR2 is YFSETQ.

The chain is built from TRBV2 and TRBJ2-1, with 8 bases aligning to TRBD1. CDR1 SNHLY and CDR2 FYNNEI come from the germline V gene. V lost 7 bases, J lost 1 base, and 9 bases stayed unmatched. The CDR3 length is 16 residues. The CDR3 DNA reads as TGTGCCAGCAAGTTTCGGGACAGGCTTTCCTACAATGAGCAGTTCTTC. Amino acids: CASKFRDRLSYNEQFF.

In DNA, the CDR3 is TGCGCCAGCAGCCCTAGCGGACAAGATACGCAGTATTTT. Its protein is CASSPSGQDTQYF. The chain uses TRBV5-1 and TRBJ2-3; 7 bases match TRBD2. Germline loops: CDR1 SGHRS, CDR2 YFSETQ. This CDR3 contains 13 residues. Trimming took 4 bases from V and 5 from J; bases not matched to a gene: 4.

In DNA form, the CDR3 reads TGTGCCAGTCGACATCAGGAGGTCAACTATGGCTACACCTTC. It yields the protein CASRHQEVNYGYTF. The chain employs TRBV19 and TRBJ1-2; D gene uncertain. Germline V CDR1 and CDR2: LNHDA, SQIVND (reference sequence). The CDR3 is 14 residues long. Trimming cost V 8 bases and J 2 bases, with 15 bases left between them.

J is TRBJ1-1 and V is TRBV7-9; perhaps TRBD1 as D (6 bases). Germline loops: CDR1 SEHNR, CDR2 FQNEAQ (reference sequence). This CDR3 is 17 amino acids long. Between the trimmed V and J ends, which lost 5 bases and 2 bases, there was a span of 21 bases. In DNA, the CDR3 is TGTGCCAGCAGCGGTAGACAGGTGGTCCCGGAAAACACTGAAGCTTTCTTT. Encoded protein: CASSGRQVVPENTEAFF. The full variable domain, rest sourced from reference TRBV7-9 and TRBJ1-1, is DTGVSQNPRHKITKRGQNVTFRCDPISEHNRLYWYRQTLGQGPEFLTYFQNEAQLEKSRLLSDRFSAERPKGSFSTLEIQRTEQGDSAMYLCASSGRQVVPENTEAFFGQGTRLTVV.

This sequence joins TRBV5-5 and TRBJ1-4, with D tentatively TRBD1 (5 bases). The V gene's germline CDR1 is SGHKS and CDR2 YYEKEE (reference sequence). The CDR3 totals 15 residues. V lost 4 bases and J 7 bases, leaving 17 bases between the germline ends. The CDR3 nucleotides are TGTGCCAGCAGCCCTGGGGTCATGGGGGGTGAAAAACTGTTTTTT. Encoded protein: CASSPGVMGGEKLFF.

This clone has a single count. V gene TRBV18 combines with J gene TRBJ2-7; maybe TRBD2 (6 bases). The CDR3 runs to 14 residues. V was cut by 2 bases and J by 9 bases, with 17 bases left in between. Germline CDR1 KGHSH, CDR2 LQKENI. As DNA, the CDR3 is TGTGCCAGCTCACCAGTGACCGGAGGGGATGGGCAGTACTTC. Translation: CASSPVTGGDGQYF.

The chain employs TRBV30 and TRBJ1-4; TRBD1 matches 11 bases. With 3 bases clipped from V and 11 bases from J, the junction kept 5 bases outside the gene matches. Germline lookup yields CDR1 GTSNPN and CDR2 SVGIG (reference sequence). There are 13 residues in the CDR3. The CDR3 here is CAWSGQGAHKLFF. The CDR3 region has the DNA TGTGCCTGGAGCGGACAGGGGGCGCACAAACTGTTTTTT. The full variable domain, rest sourced from reference TRBV30 and TRBJ1-4, is SQTIHQWPATLVQPVGSPLSLECTVEGTSNPNLYWYRQAAGRGLQLLFYSVGIGQISSEVPQNLSASRPQDRQFILSSKKLLLSDSGFYLCAWSGQGAHKLFFGSGTQLSVL.

This chain joins TRBV4-1 and TRBJ1-5; D gene ambiguous. The CDR3 totals 15 residues. Trimming took 0 bases from V and 6 from J, leaving 12 bases between them. The germline gives CDR1 MGHRA, CDR2 YSYEKL. The CDR3 is CASSQDRVTGQPQHF. CDR3 in DNA: TGCGCCAGCAGCCAAGATCGGGTTACTGGTCAGCCCCAGCATTTT.

The rearrangement links TRBV2 to TRBJ2-7; tentatively, D is TRBD2 (7 bases). The CDR3 runs 15 residues. Germline V gene data show CDR1 as SNHLY and CDR2 as FYNNEI. Trimming removed 9 bases from V and 5 bases from J, with 23 bases in between. The CDR3 is CASRGGGVPGDEQYF. The CDR3 DNA follows: TGTGCCAGTAGGGGGGGTGGAGTCCCCGGGGACGAGCAGTACTTC.

The J gene is TRBJ1-5, the V gene TRBV19; D gene ambiguous. The CDR3 has 16 amino acids. CDR1 and CDR2 (germline): LNHDA, SQIVND (reference sequence). With 2 bases removed from V and 6 bases from J, the gap between germline ends came to 17 bases. This chain's CDR3 is CASSIIEFSVSQPQHF. The CDR3 nucleotides read TGTGCCAGTAGTATAATAGAGTTCTCGGTAAGTCAGCCCCAGCATTTT.

The chain has TRBV30 and TRBJ1-2, with a weak D call TRBD1 (5 bases). Deletions cut 5 bases from V and 4 bases from J, with 14 bases between. The CDR3 contains 13 residues. The germline gives CDR1 GTSNPN, CDR2 SVGIG (reference sequence). The CDR3 is CAWSPQGSYGYTF. For the CDR3, the DNA is TGTGCCTGGTCCCCCCAGGGCTCCTATGGCTACACCTTC.

The rearrangement uses TRBV28 and TRBJ2-1, with TRBD2 matching 11 bases. V shed 10 bases and J 9 bases; nucleotides not matched to a gene: 11. The CDR3 covers 14 residues. Germline V gene lookup returns CDR1 MDHEN and CDR2 SYDVKM. As DNA, the CDR3 is TGTGCCACCGGGGGTAGCGGGAGGGCCGTTGAGCAGTTCTTC. Its translation: CATGGSGRAVEQFF. Variable domain in full (rest from reference TRBV28 and TRBJ2-1): DVKVTQSSRYLVKRTGEKVFLECVQDMDHENMFWYRQDPGLGLRLIYFSYDVKMKEKGDIPEGYSVSREKKERFSLILESASTNQTSMYLCATGGSGRAVEQFFGPGTRLTVL.

The chain carries TRBV19 and TRBJ2-3, with D possibly TRBD2 on 5 matching bases. The CDR3 loop spans 15 amino acids. The germline CDR1 and CDR2 sequences are LNHDA and SQIVND (reference sequence). Trimming cost V 3 bases and J 0 bases, with 10 bases left between them. CDR3 region: CASSMGRRSTDTQYF. The CDR3 DNA follows: TGTGCCAGTAGTATGGGTCGGAGGAGCACAGATACGCAGTATTTT.

Many counts were recorded for this clone. The chain combines TRBV10-3 with TRBJ2-2, with 7 bases that match TRBD1. With 7 bases clipped from V and 5 bases from J, the junction kept 7 bases outside the gene matches. CDR1 is ENHRY, CDR2 SYGVKD, per germline. The CDR3 totals 14 residues. CDR3 sequence reads: CAITDRVETGELFF. The CDR3 DNA is TGTGCCATCACCGACAGGGTGGAGACCGGGGAGCTGTTTTTT.

The chain carries TRBV30 and TRBJ1-1, with D uncertain. The CDR3 is made up of 12 amino acids. The germline V and J ends were trimmed by 0 bases and 10 bases, with 12 bases remaining between them. In germline, CDR1 is GTSNPN, CDR2 SVGIG (reference sequence). CDR3 sequence (DNA): TGTGCCTGGAGTGTACCCGGTTTATCAGCTTTCTTT. It specifies CAWSVPGLSAFF.

The chain has TRBV2 and TRBJ2-4; tentative D call: TRBD2 (6 bases). Trimming shortened V by 7 bases and J by 9 bases, and 10 bases separated the two germline ends. Looked up from germline, CDR1 is SNHLY and CDR2 is FYNNEI. The CDR3 contains 11 residues. The CDR3 coding sequence is TGTGCCAGCAAGGCCGGGGGCATTCAGTACTTC. Its protein is CASKAGGIQYF.

This clone was seen once. The chain uses TRBV11-2 and TRBJ1-5, with a possible D match to TRBD1 (6 bases). The CDR3 spans 16 residues. Between the trimmed V and J ends, which lost 3 bases and 0 bases, there was a span of 12 bases. Germline lookup yields CDR1 SGHAT and CDR2 FQNNGV. The CDR3, as DNA: TGTGCCAGCAGCTTGGGGGCGGTGTATAGCAATCAGCCCCAGCATTTT. It codes for CASSLGAVYSNQPQHF.

The chain recombines TRBV9 with TRBJ2-7; 9 bases are a match to TRBD1. CDR3 length: 16 amino acids. The V gene end was trimmed by 0 bases and the J gene end by 3 bases; junction bases not matched to a gene: 7. Germline-derived CDR1 and CDR2 are SGDLS and YYNGEE. The CDR3 nucleotides are TGTGCCAGCAGCGTAGCAGGGACAGGGAATGTCTACGAGCAGTACTTC. Translating it yields CASSVAGTGNVYEQYF.

The CDR3 reads CASSGRPIEGAQYF. For the CDR3, the DNA is TGTGCCAGCAGTGGCCGCCCTATTGAGGGGGCCCAGTACTTC. The V gene is TRBV2, the J gene TRBJ2-5; D is perhaps TRBD1 (6 bases). The germline V gene has CDR1 SNHLY and CDR2 FYNNEI. The V and J ends lost 4 bases and 9 bases respectively, with 18 bases between them. This CDR3 has 14 amino acids.

The chain combines TRBV19 with TRBJ2-7; TRBD1 agrees at 8 bases. Germline V gene lookup returns CDR1 LNHDA and CDR2 SQIVND (reference sequence). Trimming took 8 bases from V and 3 from J; bases not matched to a gene: 3. The CDR3 loop spans 12 amino acids. The CDR3 is CASGQGNYEQYF. The CDR3 DNA is TGTGCCAGTGGACAGGGTAACTACGAGCAGTACTTC. Filled out from reference TRBV19 and TRBJ2-7, the complete variable domain reads DGGITQSPKYLFRKEGQNVTLSCEQNLNHDAMYWYRQDPGQGLRLIYYSQIVNDFQKGDIAEGYSVSREKKESFPLTVTSAQKNPTAFYLCASGQGNYEQYFGPGTRLTVT.

This sequence joins TRBV4-2 and TRBJ2-7; TRBD2 aligns across 12 bases. V lost 1 base to trimming and J lost 3 bases; unmatched junction nucleotides: 4. The CDR3 is 16 amino acids. In germline, CDR1 is LGHNA, CDR2 YNFKEQ. Here the CDR3 reads CASSQVGLAGSYEQYF. CDR3 DNA sequence: TGTGCCAGCAGCCAAGTTGGACTAGCGGGAAGCTACGAGCAGTACTTC.